Each of the 8 T cell receptor beta chains below was sequenced from the same sample in a study of cytomegalovirus exposure and HLA in healthy donors. A multiplex PCR was run with 60 Vbeta primers and 13 Jbeta primers. Profiled with immunoSEQ multiplex PCR; TCRdb holds only in-frame clones, not every one. The profile shows over 150,000 clones, about 83% of them singletons. Material for sequencing was PBMCs. The origin of the receptors is a girl under 18 in good health and CMV-seropositive.

Only one count was recorded for this clone. The genes are TRBV15 and TRBJ1-6; TRBD1 matches 7 bases. The CDR3 is 15 amino acids. Unmatched junction bases numbered 4, after V lost 1 base and J lost 7 bases. Germline V gives CDR1 LNHNV, CDR2 YYDKDF (reference sequence). The CDR3 region is CATSRAPRGNSPLHF. The CDR3 bases are TGTGCCACCAGCAGAGCGCCCAGGGGGAATTCACCCCTCCACTTT.

The CDR3 coding sequence is TGCGCCAGCAGCTTGGTAGGGACAGGGCAAGAGACCCAGTACTTC. Protein: CASSLVGTGQETQYF. The chain is built from TRBV5-1 and TRBJ2-5; TRBD1 matches 9 bases. The germline gives CDR1 SGHRS, CDR2 YFSETQ. Trimming at V came to 0 bases and at J to 2 bases, leaving 2 bases not matched to a gene. The length of the CDR3 is 15 residues.

This clone was picked up a small number of times. J is TRBJ2-5 and V is TRBV5-1; 10 bases match TRBD2. Germline V gene data show CDR1 as SGHRS and CDR2 as YFSETQ. Unmatched junction bases numbered 5, after V lost 0 bases and J lost 0 bases. The CDR3 spans 17 residues. The DNA of the CDR3 is TGCGCCAGCAGCTTGGGAGCGGGGGGGACCCACCAAGAGACCCAGTACTTC. Protein sequence: CASSLGAGGTHQETQYF.

This clone was counted once. The J gene is TRBJ2-7, the V gene TRBV6-5; possibly TRBD1 for D (5 bases). Germline CDR1 MNHEY, CDR2 SVGAGI. The V end lost 5 bases, the J end lost 5 bases, and 10 bases lay between the germline ends. The CDR3 has 12 amino acids. CDR3 bases: TGTGCCAGCAGTCGGACATTCGACGAGCAGTACTTC. Residues: CASSRTFDEQYF.

The V gene is TRBV5-6, the J gene TRBJ1-4; 9 bases fit TRBD1. Germline V CDR1 and CDR2: SGHDT, YYEEEE. The CDR3 is 15 residues long. The V gene end was trimmed by 1 base and the J gene end by 8 bases; junction bases not matched to a gene: 6. The CDR3 coding sequence is TGTGCCAGCAGCTTGCCTGGACAGGGGCAGGAAAAACTGTTTTTT. This codes for CASSLPGQGQEKLFF.

The chain joins TRBV7-9 to TRBJ1-4, with D maybe TRBD1 (6 bases). This CDR3 region has 15 residues. V lost 4 bases to trimming and J lost 2 bases, with 11 bases between them. From germline, CDR1 is SEHNR and CDR2 FQNEAQ (reference sequence). The CDR3 coding sequence is TGTGCCAGCAGCTCGACACAGGGTACTAATGAAAAACTGTTTTTT. Its protein is CASSSTQGTNEKLFF.

This chain links TRBV5-1 with TRBJ2-1, with 11 bases lining up with TRBD2. With V trimmed by 1 base and J by 6 bases, 3 bases remained unmatched. The CDR3 is 15 amino acids. Germline-derived CDR1 and CDR2 are SGHRS and YFSETQ. CDR3 sequence (DNA): TGCGCCAGCAGCTTGTATCTAGCGGGGGGCAATGAGCAGTTCTTC. This codes for CASSLYLAGGNEQFF.

This clone was seen more than once but under ten times. The rearrangement uses TRBV5-4 and TRBJ2-2; the D gene is possibly TRBD2 (5 bases). V lost 4 bases and J 3 bases, leaving 13 bases between the germline ends. This CDR3 spans 15 amino acids. The germline gives CDR1 SGHNT, CDR2 YYREEE (reference sequence). Here the CDR3 DNA reads TGTGCCAGCAGCCTCTTTAGTAGCGACACCGGGGAGCTGTTTTTT. Protein product: CASSLFSSDTGELFF.